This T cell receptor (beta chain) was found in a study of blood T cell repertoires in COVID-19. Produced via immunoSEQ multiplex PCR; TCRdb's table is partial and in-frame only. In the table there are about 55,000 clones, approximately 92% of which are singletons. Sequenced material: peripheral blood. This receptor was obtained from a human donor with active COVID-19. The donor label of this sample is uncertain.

Here the CDR3 reads CASSLRVQGPYEQYF. The DNA for the CDR3 is TGTGCCAGCAGCTTAAGAGTCCAGGGTCCCTACGAGCAGTACTTC. The V gene is TRBV11-2, the J gene TRBJ2-7; weak D call: TRBD1 (5 bases). CDR3 length: 15 amino acids. The V end was cut by 2 bases, the J end by 2 bases, with 13 bases between. From germline, CDR1 is SGHAT and CDR2 FQNNGV. The full variable domain, in which reference TRBV11-2 and TRBJ2-7 provide the parts outside the CDR3, is EAGVAQSPRYKIIEKRQSVAFWCNPISGHATLYWYQQILGQGPKLLIQFQNNGVVDDSQLPKDRFSAERLKGVDSTLKIQPAKLEDSAVYLCASSLRVQGPYEQYFGPGTRLTVT.